One sample yielded the 21 T cell receptor beta chains listed below, sequenced in a study of shared clonotypes between healthy human individuals. Profiling relied on immunoSEQ multiplex PCR, and the TCRdb table lists in-frame clones only, not all of them. This table holds approximately 1.1 million clones, 70% to 80% found once. Sample: memory CD4+ T cells from PBMCs. Subset defined: CD45RA-negative fraction. The receptors originated from a man between 18 and 35 years old in good health. Some clones in this sample may be carry-over from other donors' samples.

The chain joins TRBV7-2 to TRBJ2-5, with D uncertain. V lost 2 bases and J lost 4, with 17 bases in between. Germline CDR1 SGHTA, CDR2 FQGNSA. This CDR3 contains 16 residues. The CDR3 DNA is TGTGCCAGCAGCTTAAAGCTACCTAGTTACGGAGAGACCCAGTACTTC. This translates into CASSLKLPSYGETQYF.

A note on this clone: This sample also contains other DNA sequences that code for the same CDR3. V and J are TRBV20-1 and TRBJ2-5; D is unclear. Germline CDR1 is DFQATT and CDR2 is SNEGSKA (reference sequence). The length of the CDR3 is 11 residues. The V end lost 6 bases, the J end lost 2 bases, and 7 bases lay between the germline ends. In nucleotides, the CDR3 is TGCAGTGCCAGGCGACAAGAGACCCAGTACTTC. It specifies CSARRQETQYF.

This sequence joins TRBV6-1 and TRBJ2-1; the match to TRBD1 covers 9 bases. Germline assignment: CDR1 MNHNS and CDR2 SASEGT. V was clipped by 0 bases and J by 7 bases; unmatched bases: 13. CDR3 length equals 18 residues. CDR3: CASSEAREQGAMWNEQFF. The CDR3 nucleotides are TGTGCCAGCAGTGAAGCGCGGGAACAGGGGGCAATGTGGAATGAGCAGTTCTTC.

This clone was observed a handful of times. The CDR3 region is CASSVGTGNNEQFF. CDR3 sequence (DNA): TGTGCCAGCAGCGTCGGGACAGGGAACAATGAGCAGTTCTTC. The chain has TRBV7-3 and TRBJ2-1; 9 positions agree with TRBD1. Germline V gene lookup returns CDR1 SGHTA and CDR2 FQGTGA. This CDR3 region has 14 residues. V dropped 5 bases and J dropped 5; count of bases not matched to a gene: 4.

V is TRBV2 and J is TRBJ2-5; 10 positions match TRBD2. Germline assignment: CDR1 SNHLY and CDR2 FYNNEI. The CDR3 length is 15 residues. V shed 6 bases, J shed 4 bases, and the junction held 8 bases outside the gene matches. This CDR3 is CASRQEGLAVETQYF. The CDR3 coding sequence is TGTGCCAGCAGGCAAGAAGGACTAGCGGTAGAGACCCAGTACTTC.

The count of this clone is one. This rearrangement joins TRBV29-1 to TRBJ2-5; no clear D gene. V lost 7 bases and J 1 base, leaving 16 bases between the germline ends. Looked up from germline, CDR1 is SQVTM and CDR2 is ANQGSEA. The CDR3 is 14 residues long. The CDR3 DNA follows: TGCAGCGCCGTACCCCTCCGCCGCCAAGAGACCCAGTACTTC. The encoded protein is CSAVPLRRQETQYF.

J is TRBJ2-4 and V is TRBV6-1; possible D gene TRBD1, 5 bases. The CDR3 is 17 residues long. Germline V gene lookup returns CDR1 MNHNS and CDR2 SASEGT. Trimming removed 4 bases from V and 1 base from J, with 17 bases in between. The CDR3: CASSVSTGPMAKNIQYF. Here the CDR3 DNA reads TGTGCCAGCAGTGTATCAACAGGCCCCATGGCCAAAAACATTCAGTACTTC.

The chain employs TRBV7-9 and TRBJ2-1, with D maybe TRBD2 (5 bases). V was pared by 5 bases and J by 0 bases, with 11 bases between. The length of the CDR3 is 15 residues. The germline gives CDR1 SEHNR, CDR2 FQNEAQ (reference sequence). The chain's CDR3 is CASSHGRGSYNEQFF. CDR3 nucleotides: TGTGCCAGCAGCCACGGACGGGGCTCCTACAATGAGCAGTTCTTC.

This clone was seen more than once but under ten times. The rearrangement joins TRBV6-1 to TRBJ1-5; TRBD1 agrees at 9 bases. The CDR3 is made up of 15 amino acids. The junction had 6 bases not matched to a gene; V was cut back by 3 bases and J by 6 bases. CDR1 is MNHNS, CDR2 SASEGT, per germline. In DNA form, the CDR3 reads TGTGCCAGCAGTGACCCCGGACAGGGGAGTCAGCCCCAGCATTTT. Translated, it gives CASSDPGQGSQPQHF.

The chain has TRBV5-1 and TRBJ1-1, with TRBD1 matching 7 bases. Germline loops: CDR1 SGHRS, CDR2 YFSETQ. The CDR3 sequence is 14 residues long. J was trimmed by 6 bases and V by 0 bases; bases with no gene match: 5. In DNA form, the CDR3 reads TGCGCCAGCAGCTTGGGACAGGGATTAGCTGAAGCTTTCTTT. Its translation is CASSLGQGLAEAFF.

The V gene is TRBV5-1, the J gene TRBJ2-3; 7 bases match TRBD1. V shed 4 bases and J 2 bases; nucleotides not matched to a gene: 4. This CDR3 is 14 amino acids long. Germline loops: CDR1 SGHRS, CDR2 YFSETQ. The CDR3 DNA reads TGCGCCAGCAGCCCGGGACAGCTCACAGATACGCAGTATTTT. It translates to CASSPGQLTDTQYF. Full variable domain (outside the CDR3, taken from reference TRBV5-1 and TRBJ2-3): KAGVTQTPRYLIKTRGQQVTLSCSPISGHRSVSWYQQTPGQGLQFLFEYFSETQRNKGNFPGRFSGRQFSNSRSEMNVSTLELGDSALYLCASSPGQLTDTQYFGPGTRLTVL.

The rearrangement joins TRBV5-1 to TRBJ2-3; D not resolved. The CDR3 is made up of 14 amino acids. Trimming took 4 bases from V and 4 from J, leaving 13 bases between them. Germline V gene data show CDR1 as SGHRS and CDR2 as YFSETQ. The DNA of the CDR3 is TGCGCCAGCAGCCTGACTTTCTTGGCAGATACGCAGTATTTT. This gives the protein CASSLTFLADTQYF.

The genes are TRBV7-2 and TRBJ2-1; D remains unclear. CDR1 and CDR2 from the germline V gene are SGHTA and FQGNSA. V lost 3 bases and J lost 9, with 9 bases in between. The CDR3 is 12 amino acids. CDR3 in amino acids: CASSFLAGEQFF. The CDR3 DNA follows: TGTGCCAGCAGCTTTTTAGCCGGTGAGCAGTTCTTC.

V is TRBV19 and J is TRBJ1-5; D is perhaps TRBD1 (5 bases). V gave up 7 bases and J gave up 3 bases, with 13 bases separating them. The CDR3 sequence is 14 residues long. Germline assignment: CDR1 LNHDA and CDR2 SQIVND (reference sequence). CDR3 sequence: CASTIGGANQPQHF. DNA of the CDR3: TGTGCCAGTACGATCGGAGGGGCCAATCAGCCCCAGCATTTT.

This chain uses TRBV6-1 with TRBJ2-7; 7 bases are a match to TRBD1. Germline loops: CDR1 MNHNS, CDR2 SASEGT. The junction had 12 bases not matched to a gene; V was cut back by 7 bases and J by 3 bases. CDR3 length: 15 amino acids. CDR3 residues: CASIPGGFEDYEQYF. The DNA of the CDR3 is TGTGCCAGCATCCCAGGGGGATTTGAAGACTACGAGCAGTACTTC.

This chain joins TRBV7-3 and TRBJ2-7; D unresolved. Germline loops: CDR1 SGHTA, CDR2 FQGTGA. Trimming removed 4 bases from V and 7 bases from J, with 14 bases in between. The CDR3 is made up of 13 amino acids. CDR3 nucleotide sequence: TGTGCCAGCAGCTCCCGACCAAATACAGAGCAGTACTTC. Its translation is CASSSRPNTEQYF.

This sequence joins TRBV7-2 and TRBJ2-5; no clear D. Trimming removed 3 bases at V and 4 bases at J, with 9 bases between. CDR1 SGHTA and CDR2 FQGNSA come from the germline V gene. The CDR3 contains 13 residues. The CDR3 sequence: CASSFNSRETQYF. The CDR3 region has the DNA TGTGCCAGCAGCTTCAACAGCCGAGAGACCCAGTACTTC.

The genes are TRBV7-8 and TRBJ1-5; TRBD1 aligns across 9 bases. CDR1 and CDR2 from the germline V gene are SGHVS and FQNEAQ. The CDR3 loop spans 15 amino acids. Losses at the gene ends were 5 bases for V and 3 bases for J; bases not matched to a gene: 5. For the CDR3, the DNA is TGTGCCAGCAGCGCCCGGACAGGGGACAATCAGCCCCAGCATTTT. This sequence encodes CASSARTGDNQPQHF.

For this clone: Other DNA sequences in this sample translate to the same CDR3. CDR3 in DNA: TGTGCCACCAGCAGAGGGGGGACTAGCTACGAGCAGTACTTC. This sequence encodes CATSRGGTSYEQYF. This chain links TRBV15 with TRBJ2-7, with 8 bases fitting TRBD2. V dropped 1 base and J dropped 3; count of bases not matched to a gene: 2. Germline lookup yields CDR1 LNHNV and CDR2 YYDKDF (reference sequence). This CDR3 has 14 amino acids. Full variable domain (rest looked up from reference TRBV15 and TRBJ2-7): DAMVIQNPRYQVTQFGKPVTLSCSQTLNHNVMYWYQQKSSQAPKLLFHYYDKDFNNEADTPDNFQSRRPNTSFCFLDIRSPGLGDTAMYLCATSRGGTSYEQYFGPGTRLTVT.

CDR3 nucleotides: TGTGCCAGCAGGGATACTAGCGGGAGAAGGACGGGCAATGAGCAGTTCTTC. Amino acids: CASRDTSGRRTGNEQFF. This chain links TRBV7-9 with TRBJ2-1; 11 bases line up with TRBD2. Germline V CDR1 and CDR2: SEHNR, FQNEAQ (reference sequence). With V trimmed by 6 bases and J by 6 bases, 13 bases remained unmatched. The CDR3 contains 17 residues.

This chain links TRBV21-1 with TRBJ2-7; the DNA was not used to check the table's D call, TRBD2. TRBV21-1 corresponds to a pseudogene. The CDR3 covers 17 residues. The CDR3: CASRRRLAGSRRYEQYF. CDR3 in DNA: TGTGCCAGCAGGCGGCGACTAGCGGGGTCTCGGAGATACGAGCAGTACTTC.